The 10 T cell receptor beta chains presented below share a single source sample, sequenced in a study of response to subunit inactivated influenza vaccine. Each CDR3 protein gets one entry after TCRdb re-called the RT-PCR reads with MiXCR. The table lists 590,000 or so distinct CDR3 sequences, around 15% of them singletons. Sample: PBMCs from blood, taken 14 days before vaccination. Every receptor here comes from a man aged 45-65 years who received an inactivated influenza vaccine.

V and J are TRBV9 and TRBJ2-7; tentatively, D is TRBD1 (6 bases). The germline V gene has CDR1 SGDLS and CDR2 YYNGEE. V shed 4 bases and J shed 0 bases, with 11 bases lying between them. This CDR3 has 14 residues. CDR3 loop: CASSSRDNSYEQYF. The CDR3 bases are TGTGCCAGCAGCTCTCGGGACAACTCCTACGAGCAGTACTTC.

There are a few counts of this clonotype. The chain joins TRBV9 to TRBJ2-3; 9 bases map to TRBD2. V lost 2 bases to trimming and J lost 2 bases; unmatched junction nucleotides: 6. This CDR3 region has 16 residues. Germline CDR1 SGDLS, CDR2 YYNGEE. The chain's CDR3 is CASSVTAGGDTDTQYF. CDR3 nucleotide sequence: TGTGCCAGCAGCGTGACAGCGGGAGGAGACACAGATACGCAGTATTTT.

The chain carries TRBV10-2 and TRBJ2-3; 12 bases line up with TRBD2. Germline V gene lookup returns CDR1 WSHSY and CDR2 SAAADI. J was trimmed by 2 bases and V by 6 bases; bases with no gene match: 12. The CDR3 is 18 residues long. CDR3 amino acids: CASSLGLAGPSFTDTQYF. CDR3 sequence (DNA): TGCGCCAGCAGCCTCGGACTAGCGGGGCCATCCTTCACAGATACGCAGTATTTT.

There are a few counts of this clonotype. The chain joins TRBV4-2 to TRBJ1-6; unclear D gene. Trimming left V 0 bases short and J 2 bases short, with 14 bases between. The CDR3 covers 18 residues. Germline CDR1 and CDR2: LGHNA and YNFKEQ. In DNA form, the CDR3 reads TGTGCCAGCAGCCAAGACATTTTAGTGGGCCCCTATAATTCACCCCTCCACTTT. It yields the protein CASSQDILVGPYNSPLHF.

Only a few counts were recorded for this clonotype. The V and J genes are TRBV20-1 and TRBJ2-7; D could derive from TRBD1 or TRBD2 (5 bases each). Trimming cost V 0 bases and J 0 bases, with 18 bases left between them. The germline V gene has CDR1 DFQATT and CDR2 SNEGSKA (reference sequence). The CDR3 is made up of 17 amino acids. CDR3 sequence (DNA): TGCAGTGCTAGAGATCTTGTGCGGATCGGGGCCTCCTACGAGCAGTACTTC. It specifies CSARDLVRIGASYEQYF.

This chain connects TRBV6-1 to TRBJ2-3; D is unclear. The CDR3 has 15 amino acids. The germline V gene has CDR1 MNHNS and CDR2 SASEGT. V lost 5 bases to trimming and J lost 0 bases, with 12 bases between them. The CDR3 DNA reads as TGTGCCAGCAGTCGATCCTCGACTAGCACAGATACGCAGTATTTT. Its translation is CASSRSSTSTDTQYF.

The chain has TRBV19 and TRBJ1-1; TRBD1 matches at 10 bases. CDR1 is LNHDA and CDR2 is SQIVND in the germline V gene (reference sequence). CDR3 length: 13 residues. Unmatched junction bases numbered 7, after V lost 4 bases and J lost 11 bases. CDR3 sequence (DNA): TGTGCCAGTAGTAGCGGACAGGGGGTAGCCGCTTTCTTT. This encodes CASSSGQGVAAFF.

This clonotype has ten or more counts. V and J are TRBV9 and TRBJ1-4, with 7 bases that match TRBD1. The J segment lost 5 bases and the V segment lost 0 bases, leaving 4 bases of the junction unmatched. The CDR3 runs 15 residues. Germline-derived CDR1 and CDR2 are SGDLS and YYNGEE. The CDR3, as DNA: TGTGCCAGCAGCGTAGAGGGACAGCCAAATGAAAAACTGTTTTTT. Translated, it gives CASSVEGQPNEKLFF.

The chain joins TRBV10-3 to TRBJ2-6; weak D call: TRBD2 (7 bases). Germline lookup yields CDR1 ENHRY and CDR2 SYGVKD. CDR3 length equals 17 residues. Trimming shortened V by 7 bases and J by 1 base, and 17 bases separated the two germline ends. CDR3 amino acids: CAIKPGGGISGANVLTF. The CDR3 DNA reads TGTGCCATCAAGCCGGGGGGCGGGATATCTGGGGCCAACGTCCTGACTTTC.

This clonotype was counted at least ten times. The chain has TRBV4-2 and TRBJ2-7; 12 bases are shared with TRBD2. The CDR3 runs 16 residues. Germline V CDR1 and CDR2: LGHNA, YNFKEQ. V gave up 6 bases and J gave up 3 bases; unmatched junction bases: 9. CDR3 amino acids: CASSELAGGKDYEQYF. CDR3 bases: TGTGCCAGCAGTGAACTAGCGGGGGGAAAGGACTACGAGCAGTACTTC.